This TCR beta chain was identified during a study of brain T cells in children with intractable seizures. Findings of the study overall: Only CDR3 sequence similarity suggested viral specificity, without known HCMV serostatus.

Surgery cases with the highest brain T cell transcript signatures were chosen for sequencing. Assay: immunoSEQ multiplex PCR; the TCRdb copy retains only in-frame clones and omits some. The sample holds tens of thousands of clones, under 95% seen once. To note about this clone: The target antigen is unknown.

Germline V lookup: CDR1 MNHEY, CDR2 SVGAGI. V was trimmed by 5 bases and J by 4 bases, leaving 14 bases between them. This CDR3 spans 15 amino acids. The sequence derives from a girl aged 2-10 years with Rasmussen encephalitis and intractable seizures. The source was peripheral blood, collected at surgery. The gene calls are TRBV6-5 and TRBJ2-2; the D gene could be TRBD1 or TRBD2 (5 bases each). CDR3 in DNA: TGTGCCAGCAGTACTCGGGGCCAGGGCACCGGGGAGCTGTTTTTT. Encoded protein: CASSTRGQGTGELFF.